This TCR beta chain is drawn from a study of cytomegalovirus exposure and HLA in healthy donors. Regarding the study as a whole: CMV antigen specificity of a few CMV-associated chains was confirmed in vitro. Later, an analysis found that TCR clusters from the first cohort tended to co-occur in the 120 or so validation repertoires. Listed as cytomegalovirus-associated were 150 to 200 TCR beta chains.

Clones were sequenced by immunoSEQ multiplex PCR, and TCRdb holds only the in-frame ones, with some missing. The sample contains 180,000 or so clones, about 86% of which appear only once. Points on this clone: What it binds is unknown.

The donors were part of the validation cohort, which consisted of more than 90 subjects and was separate from the first cohort of several hundred subjects. The sequencing sample was made of PBMCs. This clonotype was sampled from a woman under 40 in good health and CMV-seronegative.

The CDR3: CASSLAPGTTSYEQYF. CDR3 coding DNA: TGTGCCAGCAGCTTGGCTCCCGGGACAACATCCTACGAGCAGTACTTC. The chain employs TRBV5-4 and TRBJ2-7; perhaps TRBD1 as D (6 bases). V lost 0 bases to trimming and J lost 1 base, with 14 bases between them. The CDR3 is made up of 16 amino acids. The germline gives CDR1 SGHNT, CDR2 YYREEE (reference sequence).